This TCR beta chain was obtained from a study of regulatory T cells in long-lasting Graves disease. On this clonotype: Antigen: not known.

Study findings and constraints: With a few thousand shared public clonotypes, persistent patients exceeded new patients, who shared just over 950.

The germline V gene encodes CDR1 DFQATT and CDR2 SNEGSKA (reference sequence). The CDR3 is 14 amino acids. Trimming stripped 3 bases from V and 7 bases from J, with 16 bases between. Arm-PCR of CDR3 regions and iRepertoire HTBI primers were used to build TCR beta libraries. TCRdb reprocessed the multiplex PCR reads with MiXCR, giving one entry per CDR3 protein. The sample consists of under 800,000 distinct CDR3 sequences, 15% to 20% of them appearing once. As for time point: newly diagnosed GD, antithyroid drugs for less than 3 months. RNA isolated from PBMCs was used to make the TCR library. These data also featured in a second study, about T cells in Graves' hyperthyroidism and ophthalmopathy. That work adds: Patients having uncontrolled infection, another autoimmune disease, pregnancy or lactation were not included. Diagnoses were established using clinical symptoms, serum thyroxine and TRAb, thyroid ultrasound and orbital computed tomography. The study used the HTBI primer set for a first-round RT-PCR of the TCR CDR3.

The receptor comes from a woman aged 30 to 39 with Graves disease. The gene calls are TRBV20-1 and TRBJ2-1; D remains ambiguous. The specimen comprised peripheral blood mononuclear cells (PBMCs), sampled at new diagnosis, from a patient treated with antithyroid drugs. The CDR3: CSARLGPLKNEQFF. CDR3 DNA: TGCAGTGCTAGGCTAGGCCCACTGAAGAATGAGCAGTTCTTC.